The TCR beta chain under discussion was sequenced for a study of CD8 T cells in Susac syndrome. Study information: Clinically active disease was present in 5 or 6 of the sequenced Susac syndrome patients. About 8 of these patients were in remission. When blood was collected, patients with Susac syndrome were therapy-naive, were taking corticosteroids, or were receiving intravenous immunoglobulin alone.

Germline CDR1 reads SGHRS; CDR2 reads YFSETQ. Between the trimmed V and J ends, which lost 7 bases and 3 bases, there was a span of 14 bases. The CDR3 length is 13 residues. RNA amounts of roughly 0.5 to 1 ug underwent reverse transcription with random hexamers. In TCRdb, the immunoSEQ multiplex PCR reads were re-called with MiXCR into one record per CDR3 protein. The sample holds under 95,000 distinct CDR3 sequences, about 95% seen once. Study-level results: The number of Susac-specific public clones found was approximately 17 in total CD8+ repertoires and a few in CD8+ TEMRA repertoires.

Comment on this clonotype: Its target is unknown.

Input material: CD8+ T cells from PBMCs. The TCR sequence derives from a human donor with Susac syndrome. The chain uses TRBV5-1 and TRBJ2-7; tentatively, D is TRBD2 (6 bases). The CDR3 DNA is TGCGCCAGCGGGGAGGCACCGGGCTACGAGCAGTACTTC. This translates into CASGEAPGYEQYF.